One and the same sample provided the 21 T cell receptor beta chains below, sequenced in a study of blood T cells in healthy people across ages. A J-beta primer mix and a sample-barcoded 5' primer were used in a second PCR of about 7 to 12 cycles. Using its own MiXCR run on the 5' RACE reads, TCRdb lists one record per CDR3 protein. The sample holds about 930,000 distinct CDR3 sequences; 25% to 30% are singletons and the top ten take 10% to 13%. These records were also assigned to another study, of T cells of mothers and their children.

Sequencing used blood. The receptors were sampled from a woman aged 40 to 50 in good health.

This chain connects TRBV7-2 to TRBJ1-1; no firm D call. Trimming removed 1 base from V and 4 bases from J, with 13 bases in between. Per germline, CDR1 SGHTA and CDR2 FQGNSA. The CDR3 length is 15 residues. CDR3 loop: CASSLGKWDSTEAFF. In DNA, the CDR3 is TGTGCCAGCAGCTTAGGCAAATGGGATTCCACTGAAGCTTTCTTT.

This clonotype has just one count. The chain recombines TRBV2 with TRBJ1-1, with D uncertain. The germline V and J ends were trimmed by 5 bases and 2 bases, with 12 bases remaining between them. The CDR3 length is 14 residues. Germline V lookup: CDR1 SNHLY, CDR2 FYNNEI. For the CDR3, the DNA is TGTGCCAGCAGTAGGACGGGGATTAACACTGAAGCTTTCTTT. Amino acids: CASSRTGINTEAFF.

The V gene is TRBV7-9, the J gene TRBJ2-5, with 9 positions matching TRBD2. The CDR3 runs 16 residues. The germline V gene has CDR1 SEHNR and CDR2 FQNEAQ (reference sequence). V lost 2 bases and J lost 2; bases outside the gene matches: 6. The CDR3 nucleotides are TGTGCCAGCAGCTTACTTGGCGGGGGGGTGCAAGAGACCCAGTACTTC. It encodes CASSLLGGGVQETQYF. The full variable domain, in which reference TRBV7-9 and TRBJ2-5 provide the parts outside the CDR3, is DTGVSQNPRHKITKRGQNVTFRCDPISEHNRLYWYRQTLGQGPEFLTYFQNEAQLEKSRLLSDRFSAERPKGSFSTLEIQRTEQGDSAMYLCASSLLGGGVQETQYFGPGTRLLVL.

This clonotype turned up a few times. The rearrangement joins TRBV6-5 to TRBJ1-1; TRBD1 matches at 7 bases. The CDR3 is made up of 13 amino acids. Per germline, CDR1 MNHEY and CDR2 SVGAGI. J lost 5 bases, V lost 8 bases, and 8 bases had no gene match. CDR3 nucleotides: TGTGCCAGCCAGGCAGGGGGGAATACTGAAGCTTTCTTT. Protein: CASQAGGNTEAFF.

This clonotype was seen only a few times. V is TRBV18 and J is TRBJ1-5; TRBD1 is a possible D gene (5 bases). The CDR3 has 15 residues. Trimming removed 6 bases from V and 2 bases from J, with 14 bases in between. The V gene's germline CDR1 is KGHSH and CDR2 LQKENI. The CDR3 region has the DNA TGTGCCAGCTCGCCGGAGGGACCGCGCAATCAGCCCCAGCATTTT. It encodes CASSPEGPRNQPQHF.

The V gene is TRBV6-6, the J gene TRBJ1-4; D perhaps matches TRBD1 (5 bases). Trimming took off 6 bases at V and 14 bases at J, with 31 bases between the two ends. This CDR3 spans 17 amino acids. The germline CDR1 and CDR2 sequences are MNHNY and SVGAGI (reference sequence). CDR3 protein: CASRPYTGTTFGPWLFF. CDR3 DNA: TGTGCCAGCAGACCATACACCGGGACGACGTTCGGGCCCTGGCTGTTTTTT.

The rearrangement links TRBV5-1 to TRBJ2-1, with D unclear. CDR3 length: 16 amino acids. Per the germline V gene, CDR1 is SGHRS and CDR2 is YFSETQ. V shed 0 bases and J shed 3 bases, with 13 bases lying between them. The CDR3 region is CASSLEGRPSYNEQFF. The CDR3 DNA is TGCGCCAGCAGCTTGGAGGGCAGGCCTAGCTACAATGAGCAGTTCTTC.

This clonotype occurred many times. The genes are TRBV7-9 and TRBJ1-5, with D possibly matching TRBD1 (5 bases). Germline-derived CDR1 and CDR2 are SEHNR and FQNEAQ (reference sequence). The CDR3 runs 15 residues. Trimming cost V 3 bases and J 4 bases, with 13 bases left between them. The CDR3 region is CASSLSGAENQPQHF. CDR3 nucleotides: TGTGCCAGCAGCTTGTCCGGGGCAGAGAATCAGCCCCAGCATTTT.

This clonotype turned up a few times. The chain links TRBV12-3 or TRBV12-4 to TRBJ1-5; no definite D call. The CDR3 covers 16 residues. Trimming removed 7 bases from V and 2 bases from J, with 18 bases in between. CDR3: CASNLGWPFGNQPQHF. In nucleotides, the CDR3 is TGTGCCAGCAACCTAGGGTGGCCGTTTGGCAATCAGCCCCAGCATTTT.

There are many counts of this clonotype. The rearrangement links TRBV7-9 to TRBJ2-7, with D possibly being TRBD2 (5 bases). CDR3 length: 14 amino acids. Per the germline V gene, CDR1 is SEHNR and CDR2 is FQNEAQ (reference sequence). The V end was cut by 3 bases, the J end by 7 bases, with 16 bases between. The CDR3 loop is CASSLRLGASEQYF. The CDR3 coding sequence is TGTGCCAGCAGCTTGCGCCTGGGAGCCTCGGAGCAGTACTTC.

In its sample, this clonotype was seen a few times. The chain employs TRBV28 and TRBJ2-5; 10 bases are a match to TRBD1. Germline CDR1 and CDR2: MDHEN and SYDVKM. The CDR3 runs 16 residues. J gave up 11 bases and V 7 bases, and 19 bases lay outside the gene matches. The CDR3 sequence is CASTSLTGQGRGEQYF. In nucleotides, the CDR3 is TGTGCCAGCACCTCCCTAACGGGACAGGGGCGAGGGGAGCAGTACTTC.

This clonotype was counted at least ten times. V and J are TRBV29-1 and TRBJ1-5, with 9 positions matching TRBD1. The CDR3 has 13 residues. Germline V lookup: CDR1 SQVTM, CDR2 ANQGSEA. Unmatched junction bases numbered 4, after V lost 4 bases and J lost 6 bases. The DNA of the CDR3 is TGCAGCGTTGGGGGACAGGGCGGTCAGCCCCAGCATTTT. Its translation: CSVGGQGGQPQHF. The full variable domain, in which reference TRBV29-1 and TRBJ1-5 provide the parts outside the CDR3, is SAVISQKPSRDICQRGTSLTIQCQVDSQVTMMFWYRQQPGQSLTLIATANQGSEATYESGFVIDKFPISRPNLTFSTLTVSNMSPEDSSIYLCSVGGQGGQPQHFGDGTRLSIL.

This clonotype was seen repeatedly, ten times or more. This rearrangement joins TRBV7-3 to TRBJ2-4, with D hard to call. The germline V gene encodes CDR1 SGHTA and CDR2 FQGTGA. The CDR3 sequence is 13 residues long. V lost 3 bases and J lost 6, with 9 bases in between. The CDR3 reads CASSLNERNIQYF. The CDR3 DNA follows: TGTGCCAGCAGCTTGAATGAAAGAAACATTCAGTACTTC.

This clonotype was picked up a small number of times. The J gene is TRBJ2-7, the V gene TRBV28; 7 positions match TRBD2. CDR1 MDHEN and CDR2 SYDVKM come from the germline V gene. The CDR3 contains 13 residues. V shed 6 bases and J 6 bases; nucleotides not matched to a gene: 8. CDR3 bases: TGTGCCAGCAGGAGGCGGGGGAAAGCCGAGCAGTACTTC. This codes for CASRRRGKAEQYF.

V usage is TRBV19 and J usage is TRBJ1-5, with D possibly TRBD1 on 6 matching bases. Trimming pared 9 bases from V and 5 bases from J, leaving 11 bases between. CDR1 is LNHDA and CDR2 is SQIVND in the germline V gene (reference sequence). The CDR3 is made up of 12 amino acids. CDR3 region: CASRRGYQPQHF. The CDR3, as DNA: TGTGCCAGCCGGAGGGGGTATCAGCCCCAGCATTTT.

To note about this clonotype: At one of its ends the junction is not consistent with the germline gene, which may arise from a read error. This chain joins TRBV7-2 and TRBJ2-1; tentatively, D is TRBD2 (5 bases). The J call is doubtful: the DNA matches TRBJ2-7 better. The length of the CDR3 is 16 residues. CDR1 and CDR2 from the germline V gene are SGHTA and FQGNSA. The CDR3 DNA follows: TGTGCCAGTAGCTTAGCGCGGAACCCTCGTTACAATGAGCAGTACTTC. Translation: CASSLARNPRYNEQYF.

This clonotype was picked up a small number of times. The V and J genes are TRBV20-1 and TRBJ2-1; D remains unclear. The ends were cut back, 0 bases at V and 1 base at J, with 16 bases in the middle. The germline V gene has CDR1 DFQATT and CDR2 SNEGSKA (reference sequence). The CDR3 is 17 residues long. This CDR3 is CSAREYLATNSYNEQFF. The CDR3 DNA follows: TGCAGTGCTAGAGAATACCTGGCGACAAATTCCTACAATGAGCAGTTCTTC.

Concerning this clonotype itself: The junction shows a germline mismatch at one end, possibly a read error. This chain uses TRBV6-2 or TRBV6-3 with TRBJ1-2; D unresolved. The CDR3 consists of 14 residues. Germline CDR1 is MNHEY and CDR2 is SVGEGT. CDR3 DNA sequence: TGTGCCAGCAGCCCCGTCTCAGCTAACTATGGCCACACCTTC. Translating gives CASSPVSANYGHTF.

This rearrangement joins TRBV10-3 to TRBJ2-7; 7 bases align to TRBD2. CDR3 length: 14 amino acids. J lost 5 bases, V lost 0 bases, and 4 bases had no gene match. Germline V gene lookup returns CDR1 ENHRY and CDR2 SYGVKD. As DNA, the CDR3 is TGTGCCATCAGTGAGTCGGGACGGGGGGACGAGCAGTACTTC. It codes for CAISESGRGDEQYF.

V gene TRBV6-4 combines with J gene TRBJ2-1; TRBD1 might be the D (5 bases). The J call is in doubt because the DNA end fits TRBJ2-7 better. The CDR3 sequence is 14 residues long. Per germline, CDR1 MRHNA and CDR2 SNTAGT. CDR3 in amino acids: CASSDSNLDNEQYF. The DNA for the CDR3 is TGTGCCAGCAGTGACTCGAATCTGGACAATGAGCAGTACTTC.

The rearrangement joins TRBV6-5 to TRBJ2-1; TRBD2 is a possible D gene (6 bases). This CDR3 has 15 amino acids. In germline, CDR1 is MNHEY, CDR2 SVGAGI. V shed 5 bases and J shed 6 bases, with 17 bases lying between them. The CDR3 spells CASSVGRGSLNEQFF. DNA of the CDR3: TGTGCCAGCAGTGTGGGGCGGGGCAGCCTCAATGAGCAGTTCTTC.